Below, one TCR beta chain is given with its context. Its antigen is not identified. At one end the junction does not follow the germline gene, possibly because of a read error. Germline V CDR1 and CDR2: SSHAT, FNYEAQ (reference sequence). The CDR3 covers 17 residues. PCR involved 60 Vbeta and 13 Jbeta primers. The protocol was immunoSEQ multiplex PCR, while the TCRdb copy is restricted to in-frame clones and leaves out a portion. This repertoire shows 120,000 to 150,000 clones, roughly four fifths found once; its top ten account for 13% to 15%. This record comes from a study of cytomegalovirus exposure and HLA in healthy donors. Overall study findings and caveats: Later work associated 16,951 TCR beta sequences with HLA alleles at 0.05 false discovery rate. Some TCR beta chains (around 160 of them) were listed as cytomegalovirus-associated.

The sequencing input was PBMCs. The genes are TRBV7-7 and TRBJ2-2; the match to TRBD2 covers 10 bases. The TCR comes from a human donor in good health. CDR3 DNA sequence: TGTGCTAGCAGCTTAGACATTGCTAGCGGGAGATCCGGGGAGCTGTTTTTT. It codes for CASSLDIASGRSGELFF.